The next 28 T cell receptor beta chains were all read from a single sample in a study of response to subunit inactivated influenza vaccine. MiXCR, applied by TCRdb to the RT-PCR reads, yields one record per CDR3 protein. The repertoire consists of 700,000 to 800,000 distinct CDR3 sequences, with roughly 20% occurring once and the leading ten covering roughly a tenth. The input for sequencing was PBMCs from blood, taken around 5 days after vaccination. These receptors were collected from a man aged 50 or older who received an inactivated influenza vaccine.

V and J are TRBV3-1 and TRBJ2-5, with D hard to call. The CDR3 contains 12 residues. Germline loops: CDR1 LGHDT, CDR2 YNNKEL (reference sequence). The V and J ends lost 1 base and 5 bases respectively, with 5 bases between them. CDR3 coding DNA: TGTGCCAGCAGCCAAGTGGCCGAGACCCAGTACTTC. Residues: CASSQVAETQYF.

The chain carries TRBV29-1 and TRBJ2-3; D remains unclear. Trimming cost V 3 bases and J 1 base, with 8 bases left between them. CDR1 is SQVTM and CDR2 is ANQGSEA in the germline V gene. The CDR3 is 13 residues long. CDR3 DNA: TGCAGCGTTGATAGTCTAGGCACAGATACGCAGTATTTT. Translation: CSVDSLGTDTQYF.

A few counts support this clonotype. This sequence joins TRBV14 and TRBJ2-2; TRBD1 matches 10 bases. J gave up 4 bases and V 0 bases, and 8 bases lay outside the gene matches. Looked up from germline, CDR1 is SGHDN and CDR2 is FVKESK. CDR3 length: 18 residues. This CDR3 reads CASSQELMGQGSTGELFF. The CDR3 DNA reads TGTGCCAGCAGCCAAGAGTTAATGGGACAGGGGTCCACCGGGGAGCTGTTTTTT.

This clonotype was detected only a few times. This chain uses TRBV10-3 with TRBJ2-3, with 8 bases matching TRBD2. The germline V gene has CDR1 ENHRY and CDR2 SYGVKD. The CDR3 has 15 residues. J was trimmed by 2 bases and V by 7 bases; bases with no gene match: 8. The CDR3 coding sequence is TGTGCCATCACCCCGGGCGGGGGGCCCACAGATACGCAGTATTTT. Its protein is CAITPGGGPTDTQYF.

The chain joins TRBV30 to TRBJ2-1; D call uncertain. Germline V gene sequence: CDR1 GTSNPN, CDR2 SVGIG (reference sequence). Trimming pared 2 bases from V and 2 bases from J, leaving 4 bases between. CDR3 length: 12 residues. CDR3 region: CAWSKPYNEQFF. The CDR3 DNA reads TGTGCCTGGAGTAAGCCCTACAATGAGCAGTTCTTC.

The chain recombines TRBV6-2 or TRBV6-3 with TRBJ1-5, with a weak D call TRBD1 (6 bases). V was clipped by 8 bases and J by 1 base, with 9 bases between them. In germline, CDR1 is MNHEY, CDR2 SVGEGT. The CDR3 sequence is 13 residues long. The CDR3 DNA reads as TGTGCCAGCCGGGACAAAAGCAATCAGCCCCAGCATTTT. Translating gives CASRDKSNQPQHF.

In DNA form, the CDR3 reads TGCGCCAGCAGTCCTACCAGTGGGGGGGTTAAAGAGACCCAGTACTTC. Protein product: CASSPTSGGVKETQYF. The chain recombines TRBV5-1 with TRBJ2-5; TRBD2 matches at 7 bases. The germline V gene has CDR1 SGHRS and CDR2 YFSETQ. This CDR3 is built from 16 residues. V lost 5 bases to trimming and J lost 3 bases; unmatched junction nucleotides: 13. The complete variable domain, with remaining parts taken from reference TRBV5-1 and TRBJ2-5, reads KAGVTQTPRYLIKTRGQQVTLSCSPISGHRSVSWYQQTPGQGLQFLFEYFSETQRNKGNFPGRFSGRQFSNSRSEMNVSTLELGDSALYLCASSPTSGGVKETQYFGPGTRLLVL.

This sequence joins TRBV6-2 or TRBV6-3 and TRBJ1-5, with unresolved D. The V and J ends lost 2 bases and 9 bases respectively, with 11 bases between them. Germline assignment: CDR1 MNHEY and CDR2 SVGEGT. The CDR3 has 13 residues. CDR3: CASSYVEGLPQHF. CDR3 DNA: TGTGCCAGCAGTTACGTCGAGGGTCTGCCCCAGCATTTT.

This clonotype was observed a handful of times. V usage is TRBV12-3 or TRBV12-4 and J usage is TRBJ1-2, with 8 bases lining up with TRBD1. V shed 6 bases and J 6 bases; nucleotides not matched to a gene: 9. The CDR3 is made up of 14 amino acids. CDR3 amino acids: CASSPGGGLNGYTF. CDR3 coding DNA: TGTGCCAGCAGCCCAGGGGGCGGGTTGAATGGCTACACCTTC.

The genes are TRBV9 and TRBJ2-1; D is possibly TRBD1 or TRBD2 (5 bases each). Deletions cut 0 bases from V and 4 bases from J, with 14 bases between. Germline V gene lookup returns CDR1 SGDLS and CDR2 YYNGEE. The CDR3 sequence is 16 residues long. The CDR3 region is CASSVAGSWRYNEQFF. The DNA of the CDR3 is TGTGCCAGCAGCGTAGCAGGGTCATGGAGGTACAATGAGCAGTTCTTC. The variable domain in full, completed from reference TRBV9 and TRBJ2-1, reads DSGVTQTPKHLITATGQRVTLRCSPRSGDLSVYWYQQSLDQGLQFLIQYYNGEERAKGNILERFSAQQFPDLHSELNLSSLELGDSALYFCASSVAGSWRYNEQFFGPGTRLTVL.

This clonotype was counted only a few times. V is TRBV4-1 and J is TRBJ1-4; a possible D gene is TRBD1 (5 bases). This CDR3 has 15 amino acids. Trimming cost V 0 bases and J 8 bases, with 13 bases left between them. CDR1 and CDR2 from the germline V gene are MGHRA and YSYEKL. CDR3 bases: TGCGCCAGCAGCCAAGATCGGGGGGTACGAGAAAAACTGTTTTTT. Translating it yields CASSQDRGVREKLFF.

This clonotype was recorded a few times. V usage is TRBV27 and J usage is TRBJ2-5; D gene unclear. The CDR3 sequence is 12 residues long. V lost 4 bases and J 3 bases, leaving 6 bases between the germline ends. In germline, CDR1 is MNHEY, CDR2 SMNVEV (reference sequence). The CDR3 protein is CASSSKKETQYF. Here the CDR3 DNA reads TGTGCCAGCAGTTCTAAAAAAGAGACCCAGTACTTC.

The rearrangement joins TRBV9 to TRBJ1-4; TRBD1 matches at 7 bases. The CDR3 totals 15 residues. V dropped 2 bases and J dropped 8; count of bases not matched to a gene: 9. Germline CDR1 SGDLS, CDR2 YYNGEE. CDR3 DNA sequence: TGTGCCAGCAGCGTGGGACAGCCCAAGGGGGAAAAACTGTTTTTT. Translation gives CASSVGQPKGEKLFF.

In this sample, this clonotype turned up many times. CDR3 nucleotides: TGCGCCAGCAGCTTACCGGGACAGGGCGGTAACGAGCAGTACTTC. Translating it yields CASSLPGQGGNEQYF. The chain employs TRBV5-1 and TRBJ2-7, with TRBD1 identical over 9 bases. The CDR3 spans 15 residues. Germline lookup yields CDR1 SGHRS and CDR2 YFSETQ. V gave up 2 bases and J gave up 5 bases; unmatched junction bases: 8.

V and J are TRBV9 and TRBJ2-3; 7 nucleotides align to TRBD1. The CDR3 consists of 14 residues. CDR1 and CDR2 (germline): SGDLS, YYNGEE. V dropped 0 bases and J dropped 4; count of bases not matched to a gene: 2. CDR3 bases: TGTGCCAGCAGCGTAGTAGGGGGCCCAGATACGCAGTATTTT. Its protein is CASSVVGGPDTQYF.

The chain has TRBV7-9 and TRBJ1-5; 7 bases agree with TRBD1. The junction had 10 bases not matched to a gene; V was cut back by 4 bases and J by 7 bases. CDR3 length equals 15 residues. CDR1 and CDR2 from the germline V gene are SEHNR and FQNEAQ (reference sequence). In nucleotides, the CDR3 is TGTGCCAGCAGCTCTGACAGGGAACCTACACAGCCCCAGCATTTT. It encodes CASSSDREPTQPQHF. Full variable domain (rest looked up from reference TRBV7-9 and TRBJ1-5): DTGVSQNPRHKITKRGQNVTFRCDPISEHNRLYWYRQTLGQGPEFLTYFQNEAQLEKSRLLSDRFSAERPKGSFSTLEIQRTEQGDSAMYLCASSSDREPTQPQHFGDGTRLSIL.

This clonotype has just a few counts. The chain is built from TRBV10-3 and TRBJ2-2, with D perhaps TRBD1 or TRBD2 (5 bases each). V gave up 5 bases and J gave up 0 bases, with 10 bases separating them. Per germline, CDR1 ENHRY and CDR2 SYGVKD. The CDR3 is made up of 15 amino acids. The CDR3 reads CAISLGTSNTGELFF. The CDR3 DNA follows: TGTGCCATCAGTCTCGGGACCTCGAACACCGGGGAGCTGTTTTTT.

The chain carries TRBV5-6 and TRBJ2-4; 12 nucleotides match TRBD2. Losses at the gene ends were 6 bases for V and 7 bases for J; bases not matched to a gene: 11. The CDR3 totals 16 residues. From germline, CDR1 is SGHDT and CDR2 YYEEEE. CDR3 coding DNA: TGTGCCAGCACCTCATTTACTAGCGGGAGGTCGAACATTCAGTACTTC. Translating it yields CASTSFTSGRSNIQYF.

This clonotype was seen more than once but under ten times. The chain carries TRBV28 and TRBJ2-2; 7 bases are a match to TRBD1. The CDR3 is 20 amino acids. Germline CDR1 is MDHEN and CDR2 is SYDVKM. The trim removed 5 bases at V and 4 bases at J, leaving 22 bases unmatched. The CDR3: CASSPDGWRDREEVTGELFF. CDR3 coding DNA: TGTGCCAGCAGTCCCGATGGATGGCGTGACAGGGAAGAGGTCACCGGGGAGCTGTTTTTT.

This clonotype has just a few counts. This sequence joins TRBV5-1 and TRBJ1-1; TRBD1 matches 10 bases. This CDR3 spans 15 amino acids. J gave up 3 bases and V 6 bases, and 8 bases lay outside the gene matches. CDR1 and CDR2 (germline): SGHRS, YFSETQ. The CDR3 DNA sequence: TGCGCCAGCACCCAGAGGGACAGGGGAGACACTGAAGCTTTCTTT. Its translation is CASTQRDRGDTEAFF.

A note on this clonotype: The junction does not match germline at one end; this may be a read error. This chain uses TRBV7-7 with TRBJ2-3; 8 positions match TRBD2. CDR3 length: 13 residues. Looked up from germline, CDR1 is SSHAT and CDR2 is FNYEAQ (reference sequence). The CDR3 sequence: CASSLGTRDTQYF. As DNA, the CDR3 is TGTGCTAGCAGCTTAGGGACTAGAGATACGCAGTATTTT.

This chain joins TRBV6-5 and TRBJ1-4, with 7 bases fitting TRBD1. The CDR3 has 15 amino acids. Per germline, CDR1 MNHEY and CDR2 SVGAGI. V was clipped by 2 bases and J by 5 bases; unmatched bases: 5. The CDR3 bases are TGTGCCAGCAGTTACAGTAGGGGGCGGAATGAAAAACTGTTTTTT. Translated, it gives CASSYSRGRNEKLFF.

This clonotype was detected ten times or more. The J gene is TRBJ1-2, the V gene TRBV12-3 or TRBV12-4; 7 bases fit TRBD1. The CDR3 runs to 13 residues. V shed 6 bases and J 5 bases; nucleotides not matched to a gene: 6. CDR3 coding DNA: TGTGCCAGCAGCAGAGACAGGGAATATGGCTACACCTTC. Its protein product is CASSRDREYGYTF.

This clonotype was observed at least ten times. The chain joins TRBV5-5 to TRBJ1-2; D not certain. V was clipped by 0 bases and J by 3 bases, with 6 bases between them. Germline V gene sequence: CDR1 SGHKS, CDR2 YYEKEE (reference sequence). This CDR3 is 13 amino acids long. The CDR3 loop is CASSLGPDYGYTF. For the CDR3, the DNA is TGTGCCAGCAGCTTGGGGCCAGACTATGGCTACACCTTC.

V and J are TRBV20-1 and TRBJ2-3; D is perhaps TRBD1 or TRBD2 (6 bases each). The CDR3 runs to 17 residues. The V end was cut by 3 bases, the J end by 0 bases, with 19 bases between. Germline V gene data show CDR1 as DFQATT and CDR2 as SNEGSKA (reference sequence). The CDR3 DNA reads as TGCAGTGCTAGTATGGGGGGCTGGCAGCAGAGCACAGATACGCAGTATTTT. Encoded protein: CSASMGGWQQSTDTQYF.

This clonotype was recorded a few times. V is TRBV24-1 and J is TRBJ1-2, with D perhaps TRBD1 (6 bases). V lost 3 bases and J lost 2, with 9 bases in between. The length of the CDR3 is 14 residues. Germline V lookup: CDR1 KGHDR, CDR2 SFDVKD. The CDR3 DNA is TGTGCCACCAGTGATGTGGGGACAAACTATGGCTACACCTTC. Translated: CATSDVGTNYGYTF.

This clonotype appeared a few times. This rearrangement joins TRBV28 to TRBJ2-1; D assignment may be TRBD1 or TRBD2 (7 bases each). Trimming stripped 0 bases from V and 10 bases from J, with 28 bases between. CDR1 and CDR2 (germline): MDHEN, SYDVKM. The CDR3 contains 19 residues. The CDR3 is CASSLWDRRTRLAYGEQFF. The CDR3 DNA reads as TGTGCCAGCAGTTTATGGGACAGGCGGACTAGGCTTGCCTATGGGGAGCAGTTCTTC.

The V gene is TRBV20-1, the J gene TRBJ2-1; TRBD1 aligns across 7 bases. Germline V gives CDR1 DFQATT, CDR2 SNEGSKA (reference sequence). V was pared by 2 bases and J by 2 bases, with 9 bases of the junction left unmatched. The CDR3 has 16 residues. CDR3: CSARSLRQGAYNEQFF. For the CDR3, the DNA is TGCAGTGCTAGATCTCTAAGACAGGGCGCCTACAATGAGCAGTTCTTC.